These 3 T cell receptor beta chains originate from one sample sequenced in a study of shared clonotypes between healthy human individuals. Profiled with immunoSEQ multiplex PCR; TCRdb holds only in-frame clones, not every one. The table includes about a million clones, 77% detected once. The sample taken for sequencing was memory CD4+ T cells from PBMCs. Subset noted: CD45RA-negative fraction. The source of these receptors is a young man in good health. Some clones in this sample may be carry-over from other donors' samples.

The chain carries TRBV9 and TRBJ1-4, with 7 bases matching TRBD1. CDR3 size: 15 residues. Germline CDR1 and CDR2: SGDLS and YYNGEE. Losses at the gene ends were 2 bases for V and 8 bases for J; bases not matched to a gene: 9. This CDR3 reads CASSVLTGQYEKLFF. CDR3 DNA: TGTGCCAGCAGCGTTCTGACAGGGCAATACGAAAAACTGTTTTTT.

The gene calls are TRBV5-6 and TRBJ2-1; TRBD1 matches 8 bases. The germline CDR1 and CDR2 sequences are SGHDT and YYEEEE. The CDR3 runs 17 residues. V gave up 3 bases and J gave up 5 bases; unmatched junction bases: 13. In nucleotides, the CDR3 is TGTGCCAGCAGCTCTCCCCAGGGGGCGGGGCAAGACAATGAGCAGTTCTTC. It is translated as CASSSPQGAGQDNEQFF.

The chain joins TRBV18 to TRBJ1-4; a weak D match, TRBD1 (6 bases). The V and J ends lost 2 bases and 8 bases respectively, with 18 bases between them. The CDR3 is made up of 16 amino acids. Germline-derived CDR1 and CDR2 are KGHSH and LQKENI. CDR3 bases: TGTGCCAGCTCACCAGCCGGAGAACAGGGCGGAGAAAAACTGTTTTTT. Translating gives CASSPAGEQGGEKLFF. The full variable domain, completed using reference TRBV18 and TRBJ1-4, is NAGVMQNPRHLVRRRGQEARLRCSPMKGHSHVYWYRQLPEEGLKFMVYLQKENIIDESGMPKERFSAEFPKEGPSILRIQQVVRGDSAAYFCASSPAGEQGGEKLFFGSGTQLSVL.